This T cell receptor (beta chain) was documented in a study of blood T cell repertoires in COVID-19. Study context: Both acute and convalescent COVID-19 samples were obtained from the United States, Italy and Spain.

The count of this clone is one. Sequencing used immunoSEQ multiplex PCR; TCRdb keeps in-frame clones, though not all of them. The table records some 66,000 clones, roughly 82% of them present only once. V was shortened by 7 bases and J by 3 bases, with 13 bases between the two germline ends. The CDR3 is made up of 13 amino acids. Germline CDR1 reads SQVTM; CDR2 reads ANQGSEA. The chain links TRBV29-1 to TRBJ1-5, with D possibly being TRBD1 (6 bases). This TCR derives from a man aged 55 to 70 with acute or convalescent COVID-19. The sample consisted of peripheral blood. CDR3 residues: CSALQGVNQPQHF. The CDR3 nucleotides read TGCAGCGCCCTACAGGGAGTCAATCAGCCCCAGCATTTT.